This T cell receptor beta chain emerged from a study of blood T cell repertoires in COVID-19. Study as a whole: Whether acute or convalescent, the COVID-19 samples came from the United States, Italy and Spain. T cells, B-cell-depleted T cells, or PBMCs supplied cDNA or gDNA.

Under the authors' procedure: Using reference gene primer amplification, nucleated cell counts were estimated. Repertoires were generated with immunoSEQ multiplex PCR, while TCRdb's copy carries only in-frame clones and drops some. V and J calls and clone size are those listed in that table; D and trimming were worked out from the DNA. The sample carries around 100,000 clones, around 90% recorded once. With 4 bases clipped from V and 1 base from J, the junction kept 6 bases outside the gene matches. CDR1 is MNHNY and CDR2 is SVGAGI in the germline V gene (reference sequence). The CDR3 contains 15 residues.

This sequence originates from a man in his forties or fifties with active or convalescent COVID-19. Sequenced input: peripheral blood. The chain links TRBV6-6 to TRBJ1-2; 7 nucleotides match TRBD1. The DNA of the CDR3 is TGTGCCAGCAGTTCCACAGGGGCCCTTAACTATGGCTACACCTTC. It codes for CASSSTGALNYGYTF.